This TCR beta chain was documented in a study of blood T cell repertoires in COVID-19. Study information: The samples span acute and convalescent COVID-19 from the United States, Italy and Spain. T cells, B-cell-depleted T cells, or PBMCs supplied cDNA or gDNA.

CDR1 is MNHEY, CDR2 SVGAGI, per germline. The CDR3 extends over 14 amino acids. With V trimmed by 9 bases and J by 1 base, 8 bases remained unmatched. TCRdb's table, derived via immunoSEQ multiplex PCR, lists solely in-frame clones and lacks some. The table shows 250,000 to 300,000 clones, with 84% occurring only once. The rearrangement uses TRBV6-5 and TRBJ1-2, with TRBD1 identical over 7 bases. The sequence was obtained from a man aged 55 to 70 with acute or convalescent COVID-19. Sequenced: peripheral blood. The CDR3 here is CASSTGPYNYGYTF. CDR3 bases: TGTGCCAGTTCGACAGGGCCTTATAACTATGGCTACACCTTC.